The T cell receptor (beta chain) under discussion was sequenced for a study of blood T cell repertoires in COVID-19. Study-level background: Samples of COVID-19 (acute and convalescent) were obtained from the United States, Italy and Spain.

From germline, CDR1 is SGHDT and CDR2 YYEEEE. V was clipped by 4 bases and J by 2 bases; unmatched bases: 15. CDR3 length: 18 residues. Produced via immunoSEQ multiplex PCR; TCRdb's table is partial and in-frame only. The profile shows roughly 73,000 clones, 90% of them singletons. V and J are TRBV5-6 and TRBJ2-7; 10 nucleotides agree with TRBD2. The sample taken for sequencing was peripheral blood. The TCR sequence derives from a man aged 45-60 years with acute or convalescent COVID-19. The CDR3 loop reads CASSRVLAGTHIPYEQYF. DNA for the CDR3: TGTGCCAGCAGCCGCGTACTAGCGGGAACCCACATCCCCTACGAGCAGTACTTC.